This TCR beta chain was recovered during a study of read filtering for tumor transcriptome and immune sequencing. About the research overall: The cohort had over 16 men and approximately 13 women aged roughly 40 to 90, mean around 63 years.

This library used approximately 370 ng RNA and molecular barcoded adaptors spanning alpha/delta and beta/gamma chains. TCRdb independently ran MiXCR on the reads; one entry per CDR3 protein. The table lists some 41,000 distinct CDR3 sequences, about an eighth of them singletons. The CDR3 loop spans 16 amino acids. Trimming removed 4 bases from V and 5 bases from J, with 20 bases in between. Per the germline V gene, CDR1 is LGHDT and CDR2 is YNNKEL (reference sequence). Sampling of bone marrow took place during active disease in every patient. Study-wide results and caveats: Sorted CD138-negative bone marrow cells were not purified T cells.

This clonotype was recorded many times. The antigen remains undetermined. The J gene is TRBJ1-1, the V gene TRBV3-1, with a possible D match to TRBD1 (6 bases). The receptor comes from a donor aged 40 or over with multiple myeloma. Input material: a population of CD138-negative cells sorted from bone marrow. The CDR3 region is CASSRGLQGSRTEAFF. The CDR3 coding sequence is TGTGCCAGCAGCCGAGGCCTACAGGGCTCGAGGACTGAAGCTTTCTTT. Looking up the rest from reference TRBV3-1 and TRBJ1-1 gives the full variable domain: DTAVSQTPKYLVTQMGNDKSIKCEQNLGHDTMYWYKQDSKKFLKIMFSYNNKELIINETVPNRFSPKSPDKAHLNLHINSLELGDSAVYFCASSRGLQGSRTEAFFGQGTRLTVV.